What follows describes a single T cell receptor beta chain. This sample is drawn from a study of control samples from healthy donors and cancer patients. Assay: immunoSEQ multiplex PCR; the TCRdb copy retains only in-frame clones and omits some. The repertoire consists of some 71,000 clones, with about 87% occurring once and the leading ten covering under 2.5%. The germline V gene has CDR1 ENHRY and CDR2 SYGVKD. V was clipped by 3 bases and J by 4 bases, with 8 bases between them. The CDR3 extends over 13 amino acids. The TCR comes from a woman between 45 and 60 years old with head and neck cancer. Material for sequencing was PBMCs. The genes are TRBV10-3 and TRBJ2-3, with D possibly matching TRBD1 (6 bases). The CDR3 reads CAISDRGPDTQYF. The CDR3 DNA is TGTGCCATCAGTGACAGGGGCCCAGATACGCAGTATTTT.